Only one count was recorded for the clone carrying this TCR beta chain. The sample contains more than one DNA sequence encoding this CDR3. The V segment lost 0 bases and the J segment 1 base; nucleotides outside the gene matches: 0. This CDR3 region has 15 residues. CDR1 SGDLS and CDR2 YYNGEE come from the germline V gene. The data derive from a study of OX40 agonist ivuxolimab in advanced cancers. Profiling relied on immunoSEQ multiplex PCR, and the TCRdb table lists in-frame clones only, not all of them. The repertoire has roughly 96,000 clones, approximately 80% of them found once; the top ten carry under 7%.

This rearrangement joins TRBV9 to TRBJ2-7; 11 bases match TRBD2. The source was CD4+ or CD8+ T cells sorted from blood, collected in a trial of the OX40 agonist ivuxolimab. The receptor was derived from an adult with an advanced solid tumor such as melanoma, head and neck, liver or kidney cancer. The CDR3 DNA follows: TGTGCCAGCAGCGTAGGACTAGCGGGATCCTACGAGCAGTACTTC. Amino acids: CASSVGLAGSYEQYF. The variable domain in full, completed from reference TRBV9 and TRBJ2-7, reads DSGVTQTPKHLITATGQRVTLRCSPRSGDLSVYWYQQSLDQGLQFLIQYYNGEERAKGNILERFSAQQFPDLHSELNLSSLELGDSALYFCASSVGLAGSYEQYFGPGTRLTVT.